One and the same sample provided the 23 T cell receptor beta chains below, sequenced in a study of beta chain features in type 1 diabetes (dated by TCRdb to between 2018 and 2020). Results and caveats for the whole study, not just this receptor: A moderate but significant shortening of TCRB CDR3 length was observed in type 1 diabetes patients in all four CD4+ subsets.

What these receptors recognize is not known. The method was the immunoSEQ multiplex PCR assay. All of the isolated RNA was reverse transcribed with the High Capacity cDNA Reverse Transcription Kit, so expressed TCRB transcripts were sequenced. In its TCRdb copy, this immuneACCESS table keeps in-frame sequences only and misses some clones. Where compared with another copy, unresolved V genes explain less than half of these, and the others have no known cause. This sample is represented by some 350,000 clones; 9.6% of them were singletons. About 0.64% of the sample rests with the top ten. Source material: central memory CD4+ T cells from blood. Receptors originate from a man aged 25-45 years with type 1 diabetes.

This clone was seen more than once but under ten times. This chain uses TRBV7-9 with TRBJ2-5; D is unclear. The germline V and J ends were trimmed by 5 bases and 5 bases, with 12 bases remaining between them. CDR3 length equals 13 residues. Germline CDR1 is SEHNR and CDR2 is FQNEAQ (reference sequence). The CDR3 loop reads CASSPALGETQYF. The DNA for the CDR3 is TGTGCCAGCAGCCCCGCCCTGGGTGAGACCCAGTACTTC.

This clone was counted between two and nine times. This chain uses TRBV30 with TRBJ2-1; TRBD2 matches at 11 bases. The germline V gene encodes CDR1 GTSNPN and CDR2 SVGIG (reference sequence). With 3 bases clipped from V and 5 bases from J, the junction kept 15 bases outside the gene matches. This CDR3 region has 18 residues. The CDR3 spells CAWSRTSGRWRVNNEQFF. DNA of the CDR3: TGTGCCTGGAGCCGTACTAGCGGGAGATGGAGGGTAAACAATGAGCAGTTCTTC.

The CDR3 sequence: CASSEERDQPQHF. CDR3 in DNA: TGTGCCAGCAGTGAAGAGAGGGACCAGCCCCAGCATTTT. This rearrangement joins TRBV6-1 to TRBJ1-5; the D gene is possibly TRBD1 (5 bases). V was trimmed by 1 base and J by 7 bases, leaving 8 bases between them. The V gene's germline CDR1 is MNHNS and CDR2 SASEGT. The CDR3 extends over 13 amino acids.

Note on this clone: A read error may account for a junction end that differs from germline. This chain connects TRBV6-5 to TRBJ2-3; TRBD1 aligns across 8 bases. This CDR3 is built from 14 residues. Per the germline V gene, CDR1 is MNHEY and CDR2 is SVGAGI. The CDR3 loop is CAISDNQGADTQYF. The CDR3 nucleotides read TGTGCCATCAGTGATAACCAGGGGGCGGATACGCAGTATTTT.

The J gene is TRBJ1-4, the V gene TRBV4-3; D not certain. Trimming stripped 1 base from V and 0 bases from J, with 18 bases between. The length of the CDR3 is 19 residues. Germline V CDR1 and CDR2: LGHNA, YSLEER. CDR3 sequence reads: CASSQVSGTGDATNEKLFF. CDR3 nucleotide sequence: TGCGCCAGCAGCCAAGTGTCGGGCACGGGCGATGCAACTAATGAAAAACTGTTTTTT.

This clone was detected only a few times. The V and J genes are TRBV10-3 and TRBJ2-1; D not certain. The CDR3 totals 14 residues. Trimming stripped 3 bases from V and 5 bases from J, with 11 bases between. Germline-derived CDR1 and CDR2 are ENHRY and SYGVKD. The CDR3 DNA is TGTGCCATCAGTGAACGTGGGATGAACAATGAGCAGTTCTTC. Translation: CAISERGMNNEQFF.

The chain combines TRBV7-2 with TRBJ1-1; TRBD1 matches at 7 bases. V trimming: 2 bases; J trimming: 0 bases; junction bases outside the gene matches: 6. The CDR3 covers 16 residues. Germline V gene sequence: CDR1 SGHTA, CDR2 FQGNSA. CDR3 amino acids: CASSLSTGRVNTEAFF. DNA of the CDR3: TGTGCCAGCAGCTTATCGACAGGGAGAGTGAACACTGAAGCTTTCTTT.

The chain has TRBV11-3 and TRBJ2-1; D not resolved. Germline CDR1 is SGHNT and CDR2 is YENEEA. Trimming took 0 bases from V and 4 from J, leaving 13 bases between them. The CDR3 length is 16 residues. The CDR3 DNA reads TGTGCCAGCAGCTTAGATACTCAACAGAGATACAATGAGCAGTTCTTC. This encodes CASSLDTQQRYNEQFF.

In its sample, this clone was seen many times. CDR3 sequence: CASSPRSGGTNTEAFF. As DNA, the CDR3 is TGTGCCAGCAGCCCCCGGAGTGGAGGCACGAACACTGAAGCTTTCTTT. V is TRBV7-8 and J is TRBJ1-1, with unresolved D. V was shortened by 5 bases and J by 1 base, with 17 bases between the two germline ends. CDR1 is SGHVS, CDR2 FQNEAQ, per germline. This CDR3 contains 16 residues.

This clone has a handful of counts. In nucleotides, the CDR3 is TGTGCCAGCAGCCAATCCCCTGGCCCGGCGGGCAGGCAAGAGACCCAGTACTTC. Amino acid sequence: CASSQSPGPAGRQETQYF. This chain links TRBV4-2 with TRBJ2-5; maybe TRBD2 (5 bases). The V and J ends lost 2 bases and 2 bases respectively, with 21 bases between them. Germline V gene data show CDR1 as LGHNA and CDR2 as YNFKEQ. The CDR3 spans 18 residues.

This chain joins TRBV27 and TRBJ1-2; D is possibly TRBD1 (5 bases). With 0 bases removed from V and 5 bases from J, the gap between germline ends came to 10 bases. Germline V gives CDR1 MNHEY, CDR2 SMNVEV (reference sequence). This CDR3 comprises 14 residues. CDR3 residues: CASSLSRQSYGYTF. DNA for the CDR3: TGTGCCAGCAGTTTATCGAGACAGTCGTATGGCTACACCTTC.

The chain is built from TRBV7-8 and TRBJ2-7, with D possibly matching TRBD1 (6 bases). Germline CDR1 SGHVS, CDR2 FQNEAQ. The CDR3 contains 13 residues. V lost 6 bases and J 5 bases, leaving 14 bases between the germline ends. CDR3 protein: CASRTTGYHEQYF. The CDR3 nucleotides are TGTGCCAGCAGGACGACAGGTTACCACGAGCAGTACTTC.

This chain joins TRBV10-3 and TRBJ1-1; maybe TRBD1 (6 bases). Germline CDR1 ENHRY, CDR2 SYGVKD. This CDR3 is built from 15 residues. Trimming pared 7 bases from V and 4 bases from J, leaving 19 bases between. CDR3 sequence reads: CAITETLTGTTEAFF. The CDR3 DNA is TGTGCCATCACTGAAACGCTTACAGGGACCACTGAAGCTTTCTTT.

The CDR3 DNA sequence: TGTGCCACCCTACTCTCGGCCGCAGATACGCAGTATTTT. Translation gives CATLLSAADTQYF. The chain links TRBV2 to TRBJ2-3; D unresolved. CDR1 SNHLY and CDR2 FYNNEI come from the germline V gene. Trimming took off 10 bases at V and 4 bases at J, with 15 bases between the two ends. The CDR3 is 13 amino acids.

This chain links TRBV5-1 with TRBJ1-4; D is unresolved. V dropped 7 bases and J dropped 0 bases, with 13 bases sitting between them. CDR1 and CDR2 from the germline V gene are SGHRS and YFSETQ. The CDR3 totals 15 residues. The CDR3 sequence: CASRPEEATNEKLFF. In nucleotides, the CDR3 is TGCGCCAGCCGCCCGGAGGAGGCAACTAATGAAAAACTGTTTTTT.

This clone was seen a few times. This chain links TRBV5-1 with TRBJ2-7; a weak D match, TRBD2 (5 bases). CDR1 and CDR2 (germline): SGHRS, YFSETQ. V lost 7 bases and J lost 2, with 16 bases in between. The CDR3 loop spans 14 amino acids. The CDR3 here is CASALRAETYEQYF. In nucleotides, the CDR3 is TGCGCCAGCGCTCTGAGGGCGGAAACCTACGAGCAGTACTTC.

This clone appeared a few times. CDR3 nucleotide sequence: TGCGCCAGCAGCTTGATGAGGGGCAATGAGCAGTTCTTC. Translating it yields CASSLMRGNEQFF. The chain uses TRBV5-1 and TRBJ2-1, with D perhaps assigned TRBD1 or TRBD2 (5 bases each). Germline CDR1 and CDR2: SGHRS and YFSETQ. The length of the CDR3 is 13 residues. Trimming removed 1 base at V and 6 bases at J, with 8 bases between.

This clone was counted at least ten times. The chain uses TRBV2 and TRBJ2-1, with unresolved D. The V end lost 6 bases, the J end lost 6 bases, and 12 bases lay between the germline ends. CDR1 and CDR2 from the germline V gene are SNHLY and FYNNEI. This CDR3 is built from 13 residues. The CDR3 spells CASSEWTANEQFF. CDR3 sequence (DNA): TGTGCCAGCAGCGAGTGGACCGCCAATGAGCAGTTCTTC.

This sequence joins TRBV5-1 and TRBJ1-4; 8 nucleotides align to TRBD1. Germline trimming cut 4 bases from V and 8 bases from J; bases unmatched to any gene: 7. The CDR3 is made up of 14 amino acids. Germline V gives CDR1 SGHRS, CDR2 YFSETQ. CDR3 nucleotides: TGCGCCAGCAGCCCGGACAGGGAAGGGGAAAAACTGTTTTTT. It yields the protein CASSPDREGEKLFF.

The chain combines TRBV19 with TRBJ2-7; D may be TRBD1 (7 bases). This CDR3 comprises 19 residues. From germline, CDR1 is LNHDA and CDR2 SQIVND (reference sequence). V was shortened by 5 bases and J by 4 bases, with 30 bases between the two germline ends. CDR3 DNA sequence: TGTGCCAGTAGTCTACGCACACAACGCCGACAGGGAGGCAGGTACGAGCAGTACTTC. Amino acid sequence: CASSLRTQRRQGGRYEQYF.

The CDR3 loop reads CATSRDRDRGNEQFF. In nucleotides, the CDR3 is TGTGCCACCAGCAGAGATCGGGACAGGGGAAATGAGCAGTTCTTC. The rearrangement uses TRBV15 and TRBJ2-1; 10 bases agree with TRBD1. CDR1 LNHNV and CDR2 YYDKDF come from the germline V gene (reference sequence). The J segment lost 7 bases and the V segment lost 0 bases, leaving 3 bases of the junction unmatched. The CDR3 consists of 15 residues.

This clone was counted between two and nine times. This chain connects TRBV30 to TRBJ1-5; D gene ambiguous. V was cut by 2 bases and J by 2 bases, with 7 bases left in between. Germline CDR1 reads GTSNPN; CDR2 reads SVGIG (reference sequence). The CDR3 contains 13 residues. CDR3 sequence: CAWSKGGNQPQHF. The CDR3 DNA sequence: TGTGCCTGGAGTAAGGGTGGCAATCAGCCCCAGCATTTT.

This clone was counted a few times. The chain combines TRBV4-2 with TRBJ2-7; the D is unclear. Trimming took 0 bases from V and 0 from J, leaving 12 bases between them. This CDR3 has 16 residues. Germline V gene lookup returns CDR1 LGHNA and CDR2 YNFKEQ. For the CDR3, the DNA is TGTGCCAGCAGCCAAGATAGGGCGACCAGCTCCTACGAGCAGTACTTC. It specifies CASSQDRATSSYEQYF.